The TCR beta chain described here comes from a study of post-analysis software for immune sequencing data. About this clonotype: Its target is not known.

V lost 0 bases to trimming and J lost 1 base, with 9 bases between them. CDR1 MNHEY and CDR2 SVGAGI come from the germline V gene. The length of the CDR3 is 15 residues. Carried by the TCR beta cDNA libraries were unique molecular identifiers. TCRdb analysed the PCR reads with MiXCR anew, one entry per CDR3 protein. The data hold around 700,000 distinct CDR3 sequences, with about 60% observed a single time. General study findings and limits: When patients were compared with controls, four or five TRBV segments were more frequent, TRBV5-6, TRBV5-1 and TRBV20-1 among them. F measure grouped same-batch samples tightly together.

This chain uses TRBV6-5 with TRBJ1-1; D may be TRBD1 (6 bases). This TCR was recovered from a girl aged 2 to 9 with multiple sclerosis. Sequenced input: blood. The CDR3 region has the DNA TGTGCCAGCAGTTACTCGGGGGCGACGAACACTGAAGCTTTCTTT. Translated, it gives CASSYSGATNTEAFF.